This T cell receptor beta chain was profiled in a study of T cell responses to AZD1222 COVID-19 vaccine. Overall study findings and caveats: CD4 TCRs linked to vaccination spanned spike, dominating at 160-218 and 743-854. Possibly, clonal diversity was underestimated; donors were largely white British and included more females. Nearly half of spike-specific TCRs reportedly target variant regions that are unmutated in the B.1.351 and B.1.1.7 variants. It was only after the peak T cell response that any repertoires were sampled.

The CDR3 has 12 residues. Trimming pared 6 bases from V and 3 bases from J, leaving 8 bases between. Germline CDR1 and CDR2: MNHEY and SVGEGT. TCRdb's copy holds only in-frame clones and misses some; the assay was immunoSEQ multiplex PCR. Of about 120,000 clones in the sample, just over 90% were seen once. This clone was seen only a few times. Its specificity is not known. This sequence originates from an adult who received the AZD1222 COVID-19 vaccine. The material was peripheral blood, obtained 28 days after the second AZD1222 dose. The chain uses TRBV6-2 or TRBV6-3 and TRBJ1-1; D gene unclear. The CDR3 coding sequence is TGTGCCAGCAGCCCCGGATACACTGAAGCTTTCTTT. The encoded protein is CASSPGYTEAFF.